This passage covers 11 T cell receptor beta chains from one sample sequenced in a study of blood T cell repertoires in COVID-19 (dated by TCRdb to 2018 to 2021). The library came from the immunoSEQ multiplex PCR assay. TCRdb carries this immuneACCESS record with in-frame sequences only. Its versions omit some clonotypes, under half of them owing to an unresolved V gene in the studies checked, with the rest unexplained. The table for this sample lists some 150,000 clones; about 83% of them were counted only once. 8.6% of the sample is in the top ten clones. Sequencing was performed on peripheral blood. These receptors all stem from a woman aged 45-65 years with active or convalescent COVID-19.

The V and J genes are TRBV30 and TRBJ1-1; 7 nucleotides match TRBD1. Germline CDR1 reads GTSNPN; CDR2 reads SVGIG (reference sequence). CDR3 length equals 17 residues. Trimming took 0 bases from V and 4 from J; bases not matched to a gene: 14. The CDR3, as DNA: TGTGCCTGGAGTGTAGGAAGAGGGGGCGGTTTGTCCACTGAAGCTTTCTTT. Amino acid sequence: CAWSVGRGGGLSTEAFF.

This rearrangement joins TRBV28 to TRBJ2-1; 8 nucleotides agree with TRBD1. The V and J ends lost 4 bases and 1 base, in that order; junction bases with no gene match: 9. Germline V CDR1 and CDR2: MDHEN, SYDVKM. The CDR3 is made up of 17 amino acids. The CDR3 protein is CASSSVPGGRSYNEQFF. The CDR3 DNA reads TGTGCCAGCAGTTCGGTCCCAGGGGGCAGGTCCTACAATGAGCAGTTCTTC.

The V call is TRBV9, the J call TRBJ2-1; the D gene is possibly TRBD2 (6 bases). The CDR3 is made up of 16 amino acids. V was trimmed by 0 bases and J by 0 bases, leaving 10 bases between them. Germline CDR1 reads SGDLS; CDR2 reads YYNGEE. The CDR3 protein is CASSVGGGPSYNEQFF. Written as DNA, the CDR3 is TGTGCCAGCAGCGTAGGAGGAGGGCCCTCCTACAATGAGCAGTTCTTC.

This clone has just a few counts. The chain employs TRBV9 and TRBJ2-3; 8 bases are a match to TRBD2. The germline V gene has CDR1 SGDLS and CDR2 YYNGEE. Losses at the gene ends were 0 bases for V and 5 bases for J; bases not matched to a gene: 8. This CDR3 is 16 amino acids long. The CDR3 here is CASSVGVSGTGDTQYF. For the CDR3, the DNA is TGTGCCAGCAGCGTAGGTGTTAGCGGGACTGGAGATACGCAGTATTTT.

V usage is TRBV12-3 or TRBV12-4 and J usage is TRBJ2-7; D is undetermined. The V end lost 1 base, the J end lost 3 bases, and 7 bases lay between the germline ends. The CDR3 loop spans 13 amino acids. The CDR3 here is CASSLVPHYEQYF. The CDR3 nucleotides are TGTGCCAGCAGTTTAGTCCCCCACTACGAGCAGTACTTC.

The chain uses TRBV19 and TRBJ2-3; 11 nucleotides line up with TRBD2. There are 16 residues in the CDR3. V shed 3 bases and J 6 bases; nucleotides not matched to a gene: 8. Germline-derived CDR1 and CDR2 are LNHDA and SQIVND (reference sequence). This CDR3 reads CASSIQASGGQDTQYF. CDR3 bases: TGTGCCAGTAGTATCCAGGCTAGCGGGGGGCAGGATACGCAGTATTTT.

The chain combines TRBV5-1 with TRBJ2-2; the D gene is possibly TRBD1 (7 bases). The V and J ends lost 3 bases and 3 bases respectively, with 15 bases between them. Germline CDR1 reads SGHRS; CDR2 reads YFSETQ. The length of the CDR3 is 16 residues. The CDR3 is CASSSKEGAYTGELFF. The CDR3 coding sequence is TGCGCCAGCAGCTCTAAGGAGGGGGCTTACACCGGGGAGCTGTTTTTT.

The rearrangement uses TRBV29-1 and TRBJ1-2, with D perhaps TRBD1 (5 bases). The CDR3 is 13 residues long. Germline V CDR1 and CDR2: SQVTM, ANQGSEA. V was shortened by 3 bases and J by 9 bases, with 17 bases between the two germline ends. CDR3 protein: CSVDEAPGDSYTF. For the CDR3, the DNA is TGCAGCGTTGATGAGGCTCCGGGGGATAGCTACACCTTC.

The chain has TRBV14 and TRBJ2-7; 9 positions agree with TRBD1. V lost 5 bases to trimming and J lost 4 bases; unmatched junction nucleotides: 9. The CDR3 is 15 residues long. CDR1 SGHDN and CDR2 FVKESK come from the germline V gene. The CDR3 sequence is CASSKPGQGPYEQYF. The CDR3 DNA reads as TGTGCCAGCAGCAAACCGGGACAGGGACCTTACGAGCAGTACTTC.

The chain uses TRBV27 and TRBJ1-6; no clear D. The CDR3 has 13 amino acids. Looked up from germline, CDR1 is MNHEY and CDR2 is SMNVEV (reference sequence). Trimming stripped 5 bases from V and 6 bases from J, with 8 bases between. CDR3 sequence (DNA): TGTGCCAGCAGTCCAGGTAGTAATTCACCCCTCCACTTT. Translation gives CASSPGSNSPLHF.

The rearrangement joins TRBV29-1 to TRBJ2-1, with D possibly matching TRBD1 (5 bases). The CDR3 contains 13 residues. In germline, CDR1 is SQVTM, CDR2 ANQGSEA. V was clipped by 8 bases and J by 6 bases, with 17 bases between them. The CDR3 coding sequence is TGCAGCTTTAATAGATTTCAGGGCAATGAGCAGTTCTTC. It yields the protein CSFNRFQGNEQFF.